The 16 T cell receptor beta chains below were found in one sample sequenced in a study of tumor-infiltrating lymphocytes in primary liver carcinoma. For each extraction, RNA and DNA were obtained together from about 20-30 mg of unsorted bulk tissue. TCR beta cDNA was made from 450 to 550 ng total RNA with a constant-region primer. Three nested multiplex PCR rounds of slightly modified ARM-PCR generated TCR beta libraries. With TRBV1-TRBV30 forward primers and a C-beta reverse primer, the first two PCR rounds were run for around 11 cycles each. Each CDR3 protein is one row after TCRdb ran MiXCR on the multiplex PCR reads. In the table there are about 130,000 distinct CDR3 sequences, 60% to 80% of which are singletons. The source material was liver tumor tissue from sampling region 3. Indicated subset: tumor region T3, left-lateral pole. These receptors originate from a woman aged 55-70 years with primary liver carcinoma and hepatitis B virus infection.

This clonotype was seen once. This may come from a read error, since a much larger clone is one base off. V and J are TRBV5-1 and TRBJ2-3, with TRBD2 identical over 10 bases. Looked up from germline, CDR1 is SGHRS and CDR2 is YFSETQ. CDR3 size: 18 residues. CDR3 sequence (DNA): TGCACCAGCAGCCTAGTCCCGGGACTAGCGCAAAGCACAGATACGCAGTATTTT. Translation: CTSSLVPGLAQSTDTQYF. Complete variable domain (other parts from reference TRBV5-1 and TRBJ2-3): KAGVTQTPRYLIKTRGQQVTLSCSPISGHRSVSWYQQTPGQGLQFLFEYFSETQRNKGNFPGRFSGRQFSNSRSEMNVSTLELGDSALYLCTSSLVPGLAQSTDTQYFGPGTRLTVL.

Notes on this clonotype: Its ends do not fully match the called genes, so a read error is possible. The chain carries TRBV11-2 and TRBJ1-1; TRBD1 is a possible D gene (5 bases). The germline V gene has CDR1 SGHAT and CDR2 FQNNGV. This CDR3 region has 12 residues. The CDR3 nucleotides read TGTACCAGCAGTTTTAAACAGGCTGAAGCTTTCTTT. This gives the protein CTSSFKQAEAFF.

This clonotype came up once. The CDR3 loop reads CASSCIKAEQYF. The CDR3 nucleotides are TGTGCCAGCAGTTGCATTAAGGCCGAGCAGTACTTC. The gene calls are TRBV12-3 or TRBV12-4 and TRBJ2-7; no reliable D call. The CDR3 contains 12 residues. The germline V and J ends were trimmed by 4 bases and 6 bases, with 10 bases remaining between them.

With respect to this clonotype: Lacking the conserved final phenylalanine or tryptophan, this CDR3 likely reflects a read error. Because the CDR3's place on the DNA is in doubt, the DNA is left out and the CDR3 is given as listed by TCRdb. J is TRBJ1-1 and V is TRBV11-3; the D call of TRBD1 is as the table states it, not checked on the DNA. Both ends counted, the CDR3 spans 12 residues. The germline CDR1 and CDR2 sequences are SGHNT and YENEEA. CDR3 sequence reads: CASSPSGTVTFL.

A remark on this clonotype: One base away lies a much larger clone, so this may be a sequencing read error. The chain couples TRBV28 to TRBJ1-2, with 7 bases fitting TRBD1. Germline-derived CDR1 and CDR2 are MDHEN and SYDVKM. The CDR3 has 14 amino acids. This chain's CDR3 is CASRPPPAAGTVVF. DNA of the CDR3: TGTGCCAGCAGACCACCACCGGCCGCCGGGACAGTCGTCTTC.

This clonotype was counted at least ten times. A clone one base away is much larger, so this may be a read error. V usage is TRBV7-8 and J usage is TRBJ2-1, with unresolved D. V was cut by 3 bases and J by 5 bases, with 8 bases left in between. The CDR3 consists of 13 residues. From germline, CDR1 is SGHVS and CDR2 FQNEAQ. Here the CDR3 reads CASSLSRNNEQFF. CDR3 DNA sequence: TGTGCCAGCAGCTTGAGCCGTAACAATGAGCAGTTCTTC.

About this clonotype itself: The CDR3 does not close with the conserved phenylalanine or tryptophan, likely indicating a read error. V usage is TRBV29-1 and J usage is TRBJ1-1; the D gene is possibly TRBD1 (5 bases). Germline CDR1 reads SQVTM; CDR2 reads ANQGSEA. Trimming left V 3 bases short and J 6 bases short, with 11 bases between. The CDR3 has 12 amino acids. CDR3 nucleotides: TGCAGCGTTGAGGGGGGGAGGGCTGAAGCTTTCTTA. Translation gives CSVEGGRAEAFL.

This clonotype came up many times. A much larger clone differs from this one at a single base, so this may be a read error. V is TRBV11-1 and J is TRBJ2-2; D might be TRBD1 or TRBD2, each matching 5 bases. Germline V gene data show CDR1 as SGHAT and CDR2 as FQDESV (reference sequence). The CDR3 covers 13 residues. CDR3 sequence (DNA): TGTGCCAGCCAAGGGGAAGGTACCGGGGAGCTGTCTTTT. Amino acid sequence: CASQGEGTGELSF.

In this sample, this clonotype turned up once. V and J are TRBV5-4 and TRBJ2-7; 8 bases map to TRBD2. The CDR3 loop spans 16 amino acids. V lost 4 bases to trimming and J lost 4 bases; unmatched junction nucleotides: 13. Germline V gives CDR1 SGHNT, CDR2 YYREEE (reference sequence). The CDR3 here is CASSPPGSGMAYEQYF. CDR3 DNA: TGTGCCAGCAGCCCACCTGGTAGCGGGATGGCGTACGAGCAGTACTTC.

On this clonotype: The CDR3 end shows no conserved phenylalanine or tryptophan, and so a read error is likely. This chain joins TRBV7-9 and TRBJ2-7; D perhaps matches TRBD2 (5 bases). The CDR3 is 19 residues long. Germline assignment: CDR1 SEHNR and CDR2 FQNEAQ (reference sequence). The V end was cut by 1 base, the J end by 4 bases, with 26 bases between. CDR3 nucleotides: TGTGCCAGCAGCTTAGTGCGGGTCGTGACTCCCGACCACCCTTACGAGCAGTACTAC. Encoded protein: CASSLVRVVTPDHPYEQYY.

Concerning this clonotype itself: The germline gene is not matched at one end of the junction; a read error may be the cause. V is TRBV11-2 and J is TRBJ2-3; TRBD1 matches at 8 bases. CDR3 size: 16 residues. Per germline, CDR1 SGHAT and CDR2 FQNNGV. CDR3 amino acids: CARSSTRLQGADTQYF. CDR3 nucleotide sequence: TGTGCCAGGAGCTCAACCCGTCTACAGGGGGCAGATACGCAGTATTTT.

For this clonotype: This could be a read error, since a much larger clone is one nucleotide away. The CDR3 end shows no conserved phenylalanine or tryptophan, and so a read error is likely. The rearrangement uses TRBV6-1 and TRBJ1-1, with D uncertain. Trimming shortened V by 1 base and J by 4 bases, and 13 bases separated the two germline ends. There are 15 residues in the CDR3. Germline CDR1 is MNHNS and CDR2 is SASEGT. The CDR3 nucleotides are TGTGCCAGCAGTGAAGAGGTGGCAGGAGGCACTGAAGCTTTCCTT. Translating it yields CASSEEVAGGTEAFL.

The chain carries TRBV6-4 and TRBJ2-1; 11 nucleotides match TRBD2. J was trimmed by 5 bases and V by 3 bases; bases with no gene match: 3. Germline values: CDR1 MRHNA, CDR2 SNTAGT. The CDR3 length is 15 residues. The CDR3 coding sequence is TGTGCCAGCAGTGAAGGACTAGCGGGCGACAATGAGCAGTTCTTC. It encodes CASSEGLAGDNEQFF.

On this clonotype itself: At one end, the junction sequence differs from germline, possibly due to a read error. The rearrangement links TRBV11-3 to TRBJ2-2, with unresolved D. This CDR3 comprises 14 residues. The germline gives CDR1 SGHNT, CDR2 YENEEA. For the CDR3, the DNA is TGTGACAGCAGGAACCATAAGAACACCGGGCAACTGTTTTTT. Translated: CDSRNHKNTGQLFF.

This clonotype occurred once. Germline is not matched at one junction end, which may reflect a read error. The chain is built from TRBV30 and TRBJ1-1; the D is unclear. The CDR3 is made up of 15 amino acids. The germline CDR1 and CDR2 sequences are GTSNPN and SVGIG (reference sequence). The CDR3 sequence: CAWSSPSAANTEASF. The DNA of the CDR3 is TGTGCCTGGAGTTCCCCCTCTGCAGCGAACACTGAAGCTTCCTTT.

This clonotype is deemed medium-sized. The CDR3 DNA reads TGTGCCAGCAGCTTATGGAGGGGCTACACCTTC. Translated, it gives CASSLWRGYTF. The chain is built from TRBV11-2 and TRBJ1-2; D not certain. The V and J ends lost 2 bases and 8 bases respectively, with 6 bases between them. CDR3 size: 11 residues. Germline loops: CDR1 SGHAT, CDR2 FQNNGV.